The 10 T cell receptor beta chains presented below share a single source sample, sequenced in a study of T cells after yellow fever vaccination. In TCRdb, the 5' RACE reads were re-called with MiXCR into one record per CDR3 protein. The profile covers about 550,000 distinct CDR3 sequences, with about 19% appearing a single time and roughly an eighth taken by the ten largest. Here the sequenced sample was PBMCs, taken 15 days after the yellow fever booster vaccination. Receptors originate from a man aged 25-40 years who received the YFV17D yellow fever vaccine.

This clonotype has a handful of counts. The rearrangement links TRBV28 to TRBJ2-3, with D perhaps matching TRBD2 (5 bases). CDR1 and CDR2 (germline): MDHEN, SYDVKM. CDR3 size: 10 residues. Trimming removed 7 bases from V and 9 bases from J, with 8 bases in between. The DNA for the CDR3 is TGTGCCAGCAAGGACTCCACGCAGTATTTT. Its translation is CASKDSTQYF. The whole variable domain, remainder taken from reference TRBV28 and TRBJ2-3, is DVKVTQSSRYLVKRTGEKVFLECVQDMDHENMFWYRQDPGLGLRLIYFSYDVKMKEKGDIPEGYSVSREKKERFSLILESASTNQTSMYLCASKDSTQYFGPGTRLTVL.

This clonotype was detected a few times. This rearrangement joins TRBV7-2 to TRBJ2-2; 12 bases map to TRBD2. With V trimmed by 3 bases and J by 6 bases, 8 bases remained unmatched. From germline, CDR1 is SGHTA and CDR2 FQGNSA. The CDR3 covers 17 residues. The CDR3 is CASSLTSGRGLSGELFF. For the CDR3, the DNA is TGTGCCAGCAGCTTGACTAGCGGGAGAGGGCTATCCGGGGAGCTGTTTTTT.

This clonotype was picked up a small number of times. The chain links TRBV29-1 to TRBJ2-1; D is perhaps TRBD2 (5 bases). The CDR3 spans 17 residues. The germline gives CDR1 SQVTM, CDR2 ANQGSEA. Trimming pared 5 bases from V and 0 bases from J, leaving 20 bases between. The CDR3 sequence is CSVLGLAEDISYNEQFF. In DNA, the CDR3 is TGCAGCGTTCTCGGGCTAGCAGAAGACATCTCCTACAATGAGCAGTTCTTC.

This chain connects TRBV28 to TRBJ1-1, with D possibly matching TRBD1 (6 bases). The CDR3 sequence is 13 residues long. Trimming stripped 6 bases from V and 5 bases from J, with 13 bases between. Germline CDR1 reads MDHEN; CDR2 reads SYDVKM. CDR3 sequence: CASSYGGATEAFF. CDR3 coding DNA: TGTGCCAGCAGCTACGGGGGGGCAACTGAAGCTTTCTTT.

The table lists this clonotype with a few counts. The CDR3, as DNA: TGTGCCATCAGTGGTGCGGGATTAACGGCAGATACGCAGTATTTT. This encodes CAISGAGLTADTQYF. V gene TRBV10-3 combines with J gene TRBJ2-3; D is possibly TRBD2 (6 bases). The CDR3 extends over 15 amino acids. Trimming removed 4 bases from V and 4 bases from J, with 15 bases in between. The germline CDR1 and CDR2 sequences are ENHRY and SYGVKD.

This clonotype was counted a few times. V is TRBV20-1 and J is TRBJ2-7; D gene ambiguous. This CDR3 is built from 15 residues. Germline V lookup: CDR1 DFQATT, CDR2 SNEGSKA (reference sequence). The V and J ends lost 6 bases and 0 bases respectively, with 18 bases between them. The CDR3 coding sequence is TGCAGTGCAAACCTAGGCCAGCTAGGCTCCTACGAGCAGTACTTC. Protein sequence: CSANLGQLGSYEQYF.

The rearrangement joins TRBV5-1 to TRBJ2-5; no clear D. CDR1 SGHRS and CDR2 YFSETQ come from the germline V gene. This CDR3 is 13 amino acids long. Trimming removed 2 bases from V and 0 bases from J, with 5 bases in between. CDR3 sequence reads: CASSFQDQETQYF. CDR3 bases: TGCGCCAGCAGCTTTCAGGACCAAGAGACCCAGTACTTC. The variable domain in full, completed from reference TRBV5-1 and TRBJ2-5, reads KAGVTQTPRYLIKTRGQQVTLSCSPISGHRSVSWYQQTPGQGLQFLFEYFSETQRNKGNFPGRFSGRQFSNSRSEMNVSTLELGDSALYLCASSFQDQETQYFGPGTRLLVL.

The sample holds a few counts of this clonotype. J is TRBJ2-7 and V is TRBV28; D may be TRBD1 (6 bases). The ends were cut back, 3 bases at V and 2 bases at J, with 14 bases in the middle. This CDR3 spans 15 amino acids. Germline CDR1 is MDHEN and CDR2 is SYDVKM. The CDR3 is CASSLSGTRPYEQYF. Here the CDR3 DNA reads TGTGCCAGCAGTTTGTCCGGGACAAGACCCTACGAGCAGTACTTC.

The chain has TRBV7-9 and TRBJ2-5; D tentatively reads TRBD1 or TRBD2 (6 bases each). V lost 6 bases to trimming and J lost 5 bases, with 16 bases between them. The CDR3 consists of 14 residues. CDR1 is SEHNR and CDR2 is FQNEAQ in the germline V gene (reference sequence). This CDR3 reads CASRSPRGAETQYF. The CDR3, as DNA: TGTGCCAGCAGATCACCAAGGGGGGCGGAGACCCAGTACTTC.

The chain carries TRBV4-1 and TRBJ1-1; D uncertain. There are 18 residues in the CDR3. Germline CDR1 is MGHRA and CDR2 is YSYEKL. V lost 1 base and J 4 bases, leaving 22 bases between the germline ends. The CDR3 protein is CASSQVISVWSVSTEAFF. CDR3 sequence (DNA): TGCGCCAGCAGCCAAGTAATTTCGGTCTGGTCCGTTTCCACTGAAGCTTTCTTT.